Here is one T cell receptor (beta chain) with its context. Its antigen is still unknown. Generated by immunoSEQ multiplex PCR, the TCRdb table keeps only in-frame clones and is missing some. The data show fewer than 70,000 clones, about 86% seen once. This specimen belongs to a study of OX40 agonist ivuxolimab in advanced cancers. The wider study: An agonistic anti-OX40 (CD134) antibody, ivuxolimab, was used to treat the patients. Those treated in dose escalation had hepatocellular carcinoma, melanoma, renal cell cancer or head and neck cancer. Study conclusions and caveats: Within 6 weeks, CD4+ and CD8+ blood T cells expanded clonally at 0.1 to 3.0 mg/kg.

Enrollment shut out patients with autoimmune disease history or systemic immunosuppression. Here the sequenced sample was CD4+ or CD8+ T cells sorted from blood, taken in a trial of the OX40 agonist ivuxolimab. This receptor was identified in an adult with an advanced solid tumor such as melanoma, head and neck, liver or kidney cancer.

The CDR3 DNA reads as TGCGCCAGCAGCCAAGCCCACTATGGCTACACCTTC. It encodes CASSQAHYGYTF. The chain combines TRBV4-1 with TRBJ1-2; D ambiguous. The V gene's germline CDR1 is MGHRA and CDR2 YSYEKL. V was trimmed by 1 base and J by 3 bases, leaving 3 bases between them. The CDR3 is 12 residues long.